The clone carrying this TCR beta chain has a handful of counts. The CDR3 runs 14 residues. With 8 bases clipped from V and 2 bases from J, the junction kept 6 bases outside the gene matches. The germline CDR1 and CDR2 sequences are LNHDA and SQIVND (reference sequence). Measured with immunoSEQ multiplex PCR; TCRdb has only the in-frame clones, and not every one. In the table there are hundreds of thousands of clones, 85% to 90% of which are singletons. This sample is drawn from a study of shared T cell receptors in the human thymus. This sample also belongs to another study, concerning human thymus T cells. That publication notes: Resections from corrective heart surgery supplied the thymus tissue. The authors found apparently biased V and J gene usage in thymic and blood repertoires.

The receptor comes from a boy younger than two with a congenital heart defect. Sequenced sample: thymocytes. The chain joins TRBV19 to TRBJ2-1; 7 nucleotides agree with TRBD2. CDR3 protein: CASHSGTPYNEQFF. The CDR3 DNA follows: TGTGCCAGTCACAGCGGGACCCCCTACAATGAGCAGTTCTTC.